The clone carrying this TCR beta chain was detected a few times. The sample holds other DNA sequences that translate to the same CDR3. Germline-derived CDR1 and CDR2 are SGHRS and YFSETQ. V shed 3 bases and J 0 bases; nucleotides not matched to a gene: 4. The CDR3 has 15 residues. This specimen belongs to a study of beta chain features in type 1 diabetes. Reverse transcription of all isolated RNA meant that expressed TCRB transcripts were sequenced. This table comes from immunoSEQ multiplex PCR, and its TCRdb copy is limited to in-frame clones, with some not included. The profile covers 450,000 or so clones, with about an eighth appearing a single time and over 0.035% taken by the ten largest. CD4+ naive, central memory, regulatory and stem cell-like memory cells were sorted via CD45RO/CCR7/CD25/CD127/CD95/CD27.

The origin of this receptor is a woman aged 18-35 years in good health. What was sequenced was naive CD4+ T cells from blood. The chain has TRBV5-1 and TRBJ2-3; 7 bases agree with TRBD2. In nucleotides, the CDR3 is TGCGCCAGCAGCTCCAGCGGGGCTAGCACAGATACGCAGTATTTT. This codes for CASSSSGASTDTQYF.